This paragraph reports one T cell receptor (beta chain). What it binds is not known. This CDR3 is also generated by other DNA sequences in the sample. Assay used: immunoSEQ multiplex PCR; TCRdb lists only in-frame clones, some missing. The sample has 3,000 to 3,500 clones, more than 70% seen once. Autoimmune disease history or systemic immunosuppression led to patient exclusion. Samples of blood were obtained at baseline, on cycle 4 day 1, and on cycle 7 day 1. This entry belongs to a study of OX40 agonist ivuxolimab in advanced cancers. On the study more broadly: Recorded diagnoses for dose-escalation patients were hepatocellular carcinoma, melanoma, renal cell or head and neck cancer.

Study results and caveats: Among the lowest peripheral clonal expansion occurred in 0.1-3.0 mg/kg partial responders.

Sequenced material: CD4+ or CD8+ T cells sorted from blood, taken in a trial of the OX40 agonist ivuxolimab. The TCR sequence derives from an adult with an advanced solid tumor such as melanoma, head and neck, liver or kidney cancer.

The CDR3 nucleotides read TGTGCCAGCAGCTTAGGGTCCCATGGCTACACCTTC. Translating it yields CASSLGSHGYTF. This rearrangement joins TRBV7-9 to TRBJ1-2; D remains unclear. Germline assignment: CDR1 SEHNR and CDR2 FQNEAQ (reference sequence). The CDR3 covers 12 residues. The ends were cut back, 1 base at V and 6 bases at J, with 6 bases in the middle.